The source of this T cell receptor (beta chain) is a study of shared clonotypes between healthy human individuals. Deletions cut 4 bases from V and 7 bases from J, with 10 bases between. From germline, CDR1 is LGHNA and CDR2 YNFKEQ. CDR3 size: 13 residues. Sequenced by immunoSEQ multiplex PCR; TCRdb stores in-frame clones only, minus some. Among about 1.1 million clones listed, approximately 77% were seen once. J is TRBJ1-4 and V is TRBV4-2; D perhaps matches TRBD1 (5 bases). This receptor was identified in a man aged 18-30 years in good health. Some clones in this sample may be carry-over from other donors' samples. The sequencing sample was made of memory CD4+ T cells from PBMCs. Subset specified: CD45RA-negative fraction. The CDR3 nucleotides are TGTGCCAGCAGCCTTTTCGGGGGTGAAAAACTGTTTTTT. This sequence encodes CASSLFGGEKLFF.